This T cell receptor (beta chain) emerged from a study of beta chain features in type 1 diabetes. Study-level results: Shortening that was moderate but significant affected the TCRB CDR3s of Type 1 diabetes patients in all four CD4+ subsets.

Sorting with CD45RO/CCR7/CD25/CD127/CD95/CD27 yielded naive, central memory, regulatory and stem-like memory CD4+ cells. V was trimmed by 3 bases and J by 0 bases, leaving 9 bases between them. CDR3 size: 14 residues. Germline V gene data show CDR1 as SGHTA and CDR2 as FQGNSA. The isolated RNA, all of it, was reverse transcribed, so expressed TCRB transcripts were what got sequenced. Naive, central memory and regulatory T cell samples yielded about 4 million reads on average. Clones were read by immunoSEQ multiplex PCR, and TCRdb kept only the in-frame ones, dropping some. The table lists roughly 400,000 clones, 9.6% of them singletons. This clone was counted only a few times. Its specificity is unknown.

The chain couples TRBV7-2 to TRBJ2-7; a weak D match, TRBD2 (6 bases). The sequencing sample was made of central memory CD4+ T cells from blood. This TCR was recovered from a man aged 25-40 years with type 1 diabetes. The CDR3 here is CASSLGGLSYEQYF. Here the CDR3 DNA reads TGTGCCAGCAGCTTGGGAGGACTCTCCTACGAGCAGTACTTC.